The 14 T cell receptor beta chains listed next were all sequenced from one sample in a study of CD8 T cells in Susac syndrome. About 0.45 to 1 ug RNA was reverse transcribed with random hexamers. TCRdb reanalysed the immunoSEQ multiplex PCR reads using MiXCR and keeps one entry per CDR3 protein. The repertoire holds approximately 230,000 distinct CDR3 sequences, with approximately 92% as singletons. Sequences were obtained from CD4+ T cells from PBMCs. These receptors were obtained from a human donor with multiple sclerosis.

The gene calls are TRBV20-1 and TRBJ1-2; tentatively, D is TRBD1 (5 bases). Germline V gene sequence: CDR1 DFQATT, CDR2 SNEGSKA (reference sequence). There are 12 residues in the CDR3. V lost 5 bases to trimming and J lost 8 bases, with 15 bases between them. CDR3 sequence reads: CSARSGLSGYTF. The CDR3 DNA is TGCAGTGCTCGTTCAGGGTTATCCGGCTACACCTTC.

This chain links TRBV11-1 with TRBJ1-2; tentatively, D is TRBD1 (5 bases). Trimming removed 5 bases at V and 3 bases at J, with 22 bases between. The V gene's germline CDR1 is SGHAT and CDR2 FQDESV (reference sequence). The CDR3 is made up of 17 amino acids. The CDR3 is CASSPRFSRRDDYGYTF. The DNA of the CDR3 is TGTGCCAGCAGCCCCCGCTTCTCGCGCAGGGACGACTATGGCTACACCTTC.

The chain recombines TRBV7-2 with TRBJ2-5; D remains ambiguous. Trimming shortened V by 5 bases and J by 2 bases, and 15 bases separated the two germline ends. The CDR3 is 15 amino acids. Germline V gene lookup returns CDR1 SGHTA and CDR2 FQGNSA. The DNA of the CDR3 is TGTGCCAGCAGCCCCCAGACCGCCGGGCAAGAGACCCAGTACTTC. It is translated as CASSPQTAGQETQYF.

V usage is TRBV5-1 and J usage is TRBJ2-5; D unclear. CDR1 is SGHRS, CDR2 YFSETQ, per germline. V was trimmed by 1 base and J by 4 bases, leaving 14 bases between them. The length of the CDR3 is 15 residues. The CDR3 protein is CASSLSRASGETQYF. CDR3 DNA: TGCGCCAGCAGCTTGTCCCGGGCCTCCGGAGAGACCCAGTACTTC.

The V gene is TRBV5-1, the J gene TRBJ2-7; 7 positions match TRBD1. In germline, CDR1 is SGHRS, CDR2 YFSETQ. CDR3 length equals 15 residues. The trim removed 4 bases at V and 2 bases at J, leaving 9 bases unmatched. DNA for the CDR3: TGCGCCAGCAGCCCCTCACAGGGGAAACCCTACGAGCAGTACGTC. This gives the protein CASSPSQGKPYEQYV.

The CDR3 here is CASSPGADTQYF. The CDR3 region has the DNA TGTGCCAGCAGTCCAGGGGCAGATACGCAGTATTTT. The J gene is TRBJ2-3, the V gene TRBV2, with TRBD1 as a possible D gene (6 bases). The CDR3 totals 12 residues. Germline V gives CDR1 SNHLY, CDR2 FYNNEI. V was trimmed by 5 bases and J by 4 bases, leaving 7 bases between them.

V is TRBV3-1 and J is TRBJ1-2, with TRBD1 matching 9 bases. V gave up 6 bases and J gave up 2 bases; unmatched junction bases: 10. The CDR3 is 16 amino acids. CDR1 and CDR2 from the germline V gene are LGHDT and YNNKEL (reference sequence). DNA for the CDR3: TGTGCCAGCAGTTCCGTCACAGGGGGCCCGAACTATGGCTACACCTTC. Residues: CASSSVTGGPNYGYTF.

CDR3 in DNA: TGTGCCAGCAGTTACTTCACCGGGACCGGGGAGCTGTTTTTT. This codes for CASSYFTGTGELFF. This chain uses TRBV6-5 with TRBJ2-2; D not resolved. This CDR3 has 14 residues. Germline values: CDR1 MNHEY, CDR2 SVGAGI. Trimming took off 1 base at V and 5 bases at J, with 8 bases between the two ends.

The CDR3 loop is CASSFGGSSNQPQHF. The CDR3 DNA reads TGTGCCAGCAGTTTCGGGGGGTCGAGCAATCAGCCCCAGCATTTT. The rearrangement links TRBV28 to TRBJ1-5; D is possibly TRBD1 (5 bases). The CDR3 extends over 15 amino acids. The V gene lost 3 bases and the J gene lost 1 base, with 10 bases spanning the gap. The germline CDR1 and CDR2 sequences are MDHEN and SYDVKM. The full variable domain, in which reference TRBV28 and TRBJ1-5 provide the parts outside the CDR3, is DVKVTQSSRYLVKRTGEKVFLECVQDMDHENMFWYRQDPGLGLRLIYFSYDVKMKEKGDIPEGYSVSREKKERFSLILESASTNQTSMYLCASSFGGSSNQPQHFGDGTRLSIL.

This rearrangement joins TRBV25-1 to TRBJ2-4; 9 bases are shared with TRBD1. Looked up from germline, CDR1 is MGHDK and CDR2 is SYGVNS. V trimming: 5 bases; J trimming: 9 bases; junction bases outside the gene matches: 8. The CDR3 runs 14 residues. CDR3 in DNA: TGTGCCAGCAGTCGGACAGGGGTAGGAAGCATTCAGTACTTC. Protein: CASSRTGVGSIQYF.

In its sample, this clonotype was seen once. The rearrangement uses TRBV12-5 and TRBJ2-2; 7 nucleotides line up with TRBD1. The germline gives CDR1 LGHNT, CDR2 FRNRAP. With V trimmed by 1 base and J by 3 bases, 8 bases remained unmatched. The CDR3 length is 17 residues. This CDR3 is CASGLGDRAAYTGELFF. DNA for the CDR3: TGTGCTAGTGGTTTGGGCGACAGGGCCGCGTACACCGGGGAGCTGTTTTTT.

For the CDR3, the DNA is TGTGCCAGCCTCCGGGGCCGGTTCGGCGAGCAGTACTTC. It is translated as CASLRGRFGEQYF. The chain combines TRBV5-8 with TRBJ2-7; the D gene could be TRBD1 or TRBD2 (5 bases each). Germline V CDR1 and CDR2: SGHTS, YDEGEE. V was shortened by 7 bases and J by 6 bases, with 17 bases between the two germline ends. CDR3 length: 13 residues.

V and J are TRBV5-4 and TRBJ1-3, with D perhaps TRBD1 (6 bases). CDR3 length: 15 amino acids. Germline V gene lookup returns CDR1 SGHNT and CDR2 YYREEE (reference sequence). V was pared by 0 bases and J by 6 bases, with 13 bases between. The CDR3 is CASSLAGGHSNTIYF. Here the CDR3 DNA reads TGTGCCAGCAGCTTGGCTGGGGGACACTCAAACACCATATATTTT.

This chain links TRBV7-8 with TRBJ2-2; 14 positions match TRBD2. Unmatched junction bases numbered 3, after V lost 5 bases and J lost 4 bases. The CDR3 is 16 residues long. From germline, CDR1 is SGHVS and CDR2 FQNEAQ. The CDR3 region is CASSRTSGRRTGELFF. CDR3 DNA: TGTGCCAGCAGCCGGACTAGCGGGAGGCGCACCGGGGAGCTGTTTTTT.